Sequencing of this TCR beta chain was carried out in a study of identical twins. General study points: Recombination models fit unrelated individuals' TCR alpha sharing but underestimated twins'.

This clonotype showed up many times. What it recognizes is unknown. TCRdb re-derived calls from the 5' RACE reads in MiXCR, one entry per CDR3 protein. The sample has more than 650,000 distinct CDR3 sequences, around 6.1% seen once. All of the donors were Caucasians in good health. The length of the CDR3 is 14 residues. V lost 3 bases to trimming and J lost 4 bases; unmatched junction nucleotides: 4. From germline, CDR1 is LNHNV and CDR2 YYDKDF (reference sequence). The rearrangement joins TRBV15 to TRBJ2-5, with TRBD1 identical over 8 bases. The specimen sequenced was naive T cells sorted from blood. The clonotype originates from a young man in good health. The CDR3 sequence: CATSRIGQGETQYF. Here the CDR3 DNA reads TGTGCCACCAGCAGGATCGGACAGGGAGAGACCCAGTACTTC.